This entry lists 15 T cell receptor beta chains sequenced from one sample in a study of T cell changes during pregnancy in multiple sclerosis. Assay used: immunoSEQ multiplex PCR; TCRdb lists only in-frame clones, some missing. The data hold around 100,000 clones, with 85% to 95% observed a single time. This sample comprised peripheral blood, obtained after pregnancy. The source is a female donor with multiple sclerosis, enrolled in a pregnancy study.

The genes are TRBV19 and TRBJ1-5; D is uncertain. CDR1 is LNHDA and CDR2 is SQIVND in the germline V gene (reference sequence). The CDR3 contains 14 residues. The V end lost 6 bases, the J end lost 1 base, and 10 bases lay between the germline ends. The CDR3 DNA reads as TGTGCCAGTAGCCCCGGTCGGAGCAATCAGCCCCAGCATTTT. Residues: CASSPGRSNQPQHF.

The gene calls are TRBV7-2 and TRBJ2-1, with 7 nucleotides matching TRBD2. The ends lost 3 bases at V and 3 bases at J; junction bases unmatched: 11. The CDR3 length is 17 residues. The germline V gene encodes CDR1 SGHTA and CDR2 FQGNSA. The CDR3 loop is CASSFQGLRDYYNEQFF. CDR3 nucleotide sequence: TGTGCCAGCAGCTTTCAGGGATTGAGGGACTACTACAATGAGCAGTTCTTC. The full variable domain, in which reference TRBV7-2 and TRBJ2-1 provide the parts outside the CDR3, is GAGVSQSPSNKVTEKGKDVELRCDPISGHTALYWYRQSLGQGLEFLIYFQGNSAPDKSGLPSDRFSAERTGGSVSTLTIQRTQQEDSAVYLCASSFQGLRDYYNEQFFGPGTRLTVL.

V usage is TRBV11-2 and J usage is TRBJ2-7, with TRBD2 as a possible D gene (6 bases). V was trimmed by 5 bases and J by 2 bases, leaving 16 bases between them. CDR1 and CDR2 (germline): SGHAT, FQNNGV. The CDR3 runs to 15 residues. The CDR3 region is CASSLNRDSTYEQYF. The CDR3 DNA reads as TGTGCCAGCAGCCTAAACCGGGACTCCACCTACGAGCAGTACTTC.

Here the CDR3 DNA reads TGTGCCAGCACTAACGGGGGGCAGGGAGCTTTCTTT. Amino acids: CASTNGGQGAFF. The chain carries TRBV6-5 and TRBJ1-1, with D maybe TRBD1 (6 bases). The CDR3 consists of 12 residues. Germline CDR1 is MNHEY and CDR2 is SVGAGI. V was trimmed by 7 bases and J by 10 bases, leaving 16 bases between them.

A remark on this clone: The DNA is omitted, as the CDR3 cannot be located on it reliably, and the CDR3 follows TCRdb's listing. This rearrangement joins TRBV2 to TRBJ1-5; TRBD1, as called in the table, went unchecked against the DNA. Germline-derived CDR1 and CDR2 are SNHLY and FYNNEI. The CDR3 numbers 15 amino acids, ends counted. CDR3 amino acids: CASSVPPGVGQPQHF.

The chain links TRBV18 to TRBJ2-7; 10 nucleotides line up with TRBD2. From germline, CDR1 is KGHSH and CDR2 LQKENI. CDR3 length equals 16 residues. V trimming: 5 bases; J trimming: 1 base; junction bases outside the gene matches: 8. The CDR3 DNA reads TGTGCCAGCTCATGGAGGGCTAGCGGGGGATCCTACGAGCAGTACTTC. Translating gives CASSWRASGGSYEQYF.

CDR3 residues: CASSHSGSGSGNTIYF. The CDR3 bases are TGCGCCAGCAGCCATTCTGGCTCTGGCTCTGGAAACACCATATATTTT. The chain combines TRBV4-1 with TRBJ1-3; D uncertain. V was pared by 3 bases and J by 0 bases, with 12 bases between. Per the germline V gene, CDR1 is MGHRA and CDR2 is YSYEKL. The CDR3 has 16 residues.

V is TRBV11-2 and J is TRBJ2-3; 9 positions agree with TRBD2. V shed 5 bases, J shed 10 bases, and the junction held 10 bases outside the gene matches. Germline CDR1 and CDR2: SGHAT and FQNNGV. CDR3 length: 14 residues. CDR3 in DNA: TGTGCCAGCAGCCCCCCGCGGGGGGGCCTTCCGCAGTATTTT. This codes for CASSPPRGGLPQYF.

V usage is TRBV7-8 and J usage is TRBJ1-1, with 8 nucleotides matching TRBD1. J lost 6 bases, V lost 5 bases, and 8 bases had no gene match. Germline V gene data show CDR1 as SGHVS and CDR2 as FQNEAQ. The CDR3 runs to 14 residues. The CDR3 region is CASSLGTGGSEAFF. As DNA, the CDR3 is TGTGCCAGCAGCCTCGGGACAGGCGGGTCTGAAGCTTTCTTT.

The chain has TRBV6-1 and TRBJ2-7; maybe TRBD2 (7 bases). The CDR3 extends over 18 amino acids. V dropped 0 bases and J dropped 1 base, with 19 bases sitting between them. CDR1 is MNHNS and CDR2 is SASEGT in the germline V gene. CDR3 DNA sequence: TGTGCCAGCAGTGAAGCGCGGGGGCGAGGATATTGGTCCTACGAGCAGTACTTC. It encodes CASSEARGRGYWSYEQYF.

This clone was seen just once. The chain combines TRBV19 with TRBJ2-3; a possible D gene is TRBD2 (5 bases). Germline V gives CDR1 LNHDA, CDR2 SQIVND (reference sequence). V was clipped by 3 bases and J by 4 bases, with 14 bases between them. The CDR3 consists of 15 residues. The CDR3 DNA is TGTGCCAGTAGTATCGAAGAGGGCTTTCCAGATACGCAGTATTTT. Translated: CASSIEEGFPDTQYF. The full variable domain, its missing parts supplied by reference TRBV19 and TRBJ2-3, is DGGITQSPKYLFRKEGQNVTLSCEQNLNHDAMYWYRQDPGQGLRLIYYSQIVNDFQKGDIAEGYSVSREKKESFPLTVTSAQKNPTAFYLCASSIEEGFPDTQYFGPGTRLTVL.

The J gene is TRBJ2-7, the V gene TRBV28; 7 bases agree with TRBD1. There are 15 residues in the CDR3. The V gene end was trimmed by 4 bases and the J gene end by 0 bases; junction bases not matched to a gene: 6. The germline V gene has CDR1 MDHEN and CDR2 SYDVKM. The CDR3 coding sequence is TGTGCCAGCAGTTCGACAGGGAAAGGCTCCTACGAGCAGTACTTC. Translating gives CASSSTGKGSYEQYF.

DNA of the CDR3: TGCGCCAGCAGCTTCCGGGCGGGGACAGATGAAGCTTTCTTT. It codes for CASSFRAGTDEAFF. The chain links TRBV5-1 to TRBJ1-1; 7 bases line up with TRBD1. The ends lost 2 bases at V and 7 bases at J; junction bases unmatched: 8. Germline assignment: CDR1 SGHRS and CDR2 YFSETQ. The CDR3 extends over 14 amino acids.

CDR3 in amino acids: CASSVTGGSAGNTIYF. The CDR3 bases are TGTGCCAGCAGCGTCACAGGGGGAAGCGCTGGAAACACCATATATTTT. The chain uses TRBV7-6 and TRBJ1-3; 8 bases map to TRBD1. The CDR3 loop spans 16 amino acids. Germline CDR1 reads SGHVS; CDR2 reads FNYEAQ. V gave up 5 bases and J gave up 2 bases; unmatched junction bases: 8.

V is TRBV7-9 and J is TRBJ2-5; 9 nucleotides align to TRBD1. J lost 5 bases, V lost 2 bases, and 6 bases had no gene match. The CDR3 is 15 amino acids. Germline CDR1 reads SEHNR; CDR2 reads FQNEAQ (reference sequence). CDR3 bases: TGTGCCAGCAGCTTAAGACAGGGGGTTGGGGAGACCCAGTACTTC. Translation gives CASSLRQGVGETQYF.